This T cell receptor beta chain emerged from a study of cytomegalovirus exposure and HLA in healthy donors. Findings and limits, study-wide: A later examination showed that TCR association rates differed by HLA locus, with DRB1 most and HLA-C fewest. Common viral pathogens seemed to be connected with several of the most significant clusters, according to a later analysis.

Comments on this clone: Its antigen is as yet unknown.

CDR1 is SGDLS, CDR2 YYNGEE, per germline. Trimming removed 0 bases at V and 1 base at J, with 11 bases between. The CDR3 runs to 16 residues. Primers included in the PCR were 60 Vbeta and 13 Jbeta primers. The data were produced by immunoSEQ multiplex PCR, yet TCRdb's version contains in-frame clones alone and is incomplete. Here the sample spans 60,000 or so clones, less than 75% being singletons. The source material was PBMCs. This sequence originates from a man between 50 and 59 years old in good health and CMV-seropositive. V gene TRBV9 combines with J gene TRBJ2-1; possibly TRBD1 for D (5 bases). CDR3 bases: TGTGCCAGCAGCGTAGCTCAGGGCAAGTCCTACAATGAGCAGTTCTTC. Translated, it gives CASSVAQGKSYNEQFF.